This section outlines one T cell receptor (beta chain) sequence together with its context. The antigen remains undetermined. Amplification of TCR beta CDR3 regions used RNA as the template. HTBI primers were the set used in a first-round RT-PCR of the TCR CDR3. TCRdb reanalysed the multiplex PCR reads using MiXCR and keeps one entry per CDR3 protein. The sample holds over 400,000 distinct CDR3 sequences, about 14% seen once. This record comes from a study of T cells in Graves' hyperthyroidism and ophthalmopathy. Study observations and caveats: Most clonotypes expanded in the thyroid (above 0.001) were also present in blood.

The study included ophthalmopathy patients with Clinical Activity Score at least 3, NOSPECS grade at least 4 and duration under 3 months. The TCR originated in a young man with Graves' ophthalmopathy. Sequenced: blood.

The chain's CDR3 is CAWRVTGVMTVEETQYF. CDR3 DNA: TGTGCCTGGAGGGTGACGGGAGTTATGACAGTAGAAGAGACCCAGTACTTC. V is TRBV30 and J is TRBJ2-5; D might be TRBD2 (6 bases). The V and J ends lost 3 bases and 3 bases respectively, with 23 bases between them. This CDR3 spans 17 amino acids. Germline CDR1 and CDR2: GTSNPN and SVGIG (reference sequence).